This T cell receptor beta chain was found in a study of identical twins (dated by TCRdb to 2016 to 2017). Background on the whole study: To test whether fetal clonotypes persist, this study deep-sequenced TCR alpha and beta repertoires from monozygotic twins, from unrelated adults of various ages, and from cord blood. To rule out contamination, replicate twin experiments were performed at different times with different library preparation protocols. What the study reported, not specific to this receptor: In monozygotic twins, recombination models systematically underestimated out-of-frame TCR alpha sharing, but the models matched the sharing seen between unrelated individuals. Compared with coincidental sharing between unrelated individuals, out-of-frame TCR alpha sequences shared between twins had an excess of sequences with low generation probability. Zero-insertion analyses could be partly confounded by invariant T cells such as MAIT and iNKT, although diverse VJ usage argued against such confounding for most clonotypes. Because the same donors could not be followed over many years, the conclusions depended on cross-sectional statistical analysis. Fewer insertions were carried by abundant cord blood beta clonotypes, a similar but weaker trend appeared in young adult naive repertoires, and no such trend appeared in memory repertoires. In beta out-of-frame sequences, excess twin sharing was weaker, because having fewer shared sequences lowered the signal-to-noise ratio.

All donors were healthy Caucasians. CDR1 and CDR2 are read off the germline V gene as MDHEN and SYDVKM. V is trimmed back by 1 base and J by 10 bases, and the junction contains 6 bases that no gene match accounts for. The CDR3, from cysteine to phenylalanine, totals 14 residues. Just the 42-base CDR3 DNA is kept, in frame starting at base 1. Library construction relied on 5' RACE. The listed sequencing device is Illumina HiSeq 2000. Template switching added a universal primer binding site, and the final cDNA carried a unique molecular identifier that allowed TCR cDNA molecules to be counted accurately. Specific primers in the conserved constant-segment region were used to synthesize first-strand cDNA for TCR alpha and beta chains. Each cDNA library was double barcoded, with a SMART-Mk sample barcode plus Illumina barcodes, to control for contamination. TruSeq adapter sequences, together with Illumina sample barcodes, were added in two successive PCR steps. Sequencing of the TCR alpha and beta cDNA libraries was done on the Illumina HiSeq platform using custom primers. As for how the authors treated the data: Unique molecular identifiers were extracted from raw reads with MiGEC, and CDR3 positions were determined with MiXCR. For each individual, recombination models were inferred using an EM algorithm with the repgenHMM and IGoR tools. Shared clonotypes were analyzed with the tcR package in R, and sharing was normalized by the product of cloneset sizes. To study raw recombination without the effects of thymic and clonal selection, out-of-frame nonproductive sequences were analyzed. Using fastp trimming at Q25 and MiXCR clonotype assembly, TCRdb reanalyzed the public sequencing data and kept in-frame beta chains. Each entry merges the rows of one CDR3 protein and shows their most common DNA and genes. The V and J calls reflect TCRdb's pipeline rather than the authors' work. This sample lists 1,800,000 or so distinct CDR3 sequences; around 33% were detected once. 0.27% of the sample comes from the top ten.

Notes on this clonotype: No antigen is known for it. Per-base quality was not reported, and no clone a single base away is much larger than it.

The chain is made from TRBV28 and TRBJ2-1, and TRBD1 aligns with 8 junction nucleotides. The clonotype was recovered from a newborn girl in good health. Sequencing input: cord blood. The CDR3 amino acid sequence is: CASSLLGQGGEQFF. In nucleotide form, the sequence is TGTGCCAGCAGTTTATTAGGACAGGGCGGCGAGCAGTTCTTC. Reference TRBV28 and TRBJ2-1 genes cover what lies past the CDR3, so the full variable domain is DVKVTQSSRYLVKRTGEKVFLECVQDMDHENMFWYRQDPGLGLRLIYFSYDVKMKEKGDIPEGYSVSREKKERFSLILESASTNQTSMYLCASSLLGQGGEQFFGPGTRLTVL.